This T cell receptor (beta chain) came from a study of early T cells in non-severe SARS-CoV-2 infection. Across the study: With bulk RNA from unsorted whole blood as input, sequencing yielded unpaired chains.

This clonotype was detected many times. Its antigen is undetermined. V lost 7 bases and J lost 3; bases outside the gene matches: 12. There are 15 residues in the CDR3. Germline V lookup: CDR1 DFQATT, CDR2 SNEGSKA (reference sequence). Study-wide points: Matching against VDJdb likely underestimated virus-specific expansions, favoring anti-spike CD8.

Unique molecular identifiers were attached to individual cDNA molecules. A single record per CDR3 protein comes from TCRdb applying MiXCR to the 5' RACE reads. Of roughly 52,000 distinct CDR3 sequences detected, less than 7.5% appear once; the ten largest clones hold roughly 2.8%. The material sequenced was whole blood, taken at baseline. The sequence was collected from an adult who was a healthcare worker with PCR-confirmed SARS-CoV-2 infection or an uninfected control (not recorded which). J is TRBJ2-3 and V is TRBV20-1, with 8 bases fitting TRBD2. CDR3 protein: CSVIRQRGLTDTQYF. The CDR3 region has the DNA TGCAGTGTCATTAGGCAGCGGGGGTTAACAGATACGCAGTATTTT.